Included here is one TCR beta chain sequence, with context. Its antigen remains unknown. Splitting of CD4+ cells produced CD45RA+ naive and CD45RA-negative memory subsets. The data derive from a study of shared clonotypes between healthy human individuals. Whole-study context: The study drew on a couple of women and a few men aged 18 to 49 as donors.

Study-wide results and limits: Measured sharing among donors was expected to vary with sequencing depth.

The V gene's germline CDR1 is KGHSH and CDR2 LQKENI. With 3 bases clipped from V and 4 bases from J, the junction kept 4 bases outside the gene matches. The CDR3 extends over 15 amino acids. An even split of each subset's genomic DNA across several immunoSEQ plates was performed. Clones were read by immunoSEQ multiplex PCR, and TCRdb kept only the in-frame ones, dropping some. Of about 1.1 million clones in the sample, approximately 80% were seen once. Sequencing was done on a sample of memory CD4+ T cells from PBMCs. Subset of the sample: CD45RA-negative fraction. This sequence originates from a man between 18 and 29 years old in good health. Some clones in this sample may be carry-over from other donors' samples. This sequence joins TRBV18 and TRBJ2-2; 8 bases align to TRBD1. The CDR3 is CASSPWTGFTGELFF. The CDR3 DNA sequence: TGTGCCAGCTCACCTTGGACAGGGTTCACCGGGGAGCTGTTTTTT.